The present TCR beta chain was sequenced within a study of blood T cell repertoires in COVID-19. Whole-study context: The samples span acute and convalescent COVID-19 from the United States, Italy and Spain. T cells, B-cell-depleted T cells, or PBMCs supplied cDNA or gDNA.

Sequencing used immunoSEQ multiplex PCR; TCRdb keeps in-frame clones, though not all of them. The sample lists 130,000 to 150,000 clones; about 85% were seen once. The material sequenced was peripheral blood. The sequence was collected from a human donor in a cohort sampled during active COVID-19.

CDR3 nucleotide sequence: TGTGCCACCAGTGATCCTGGGACAGCGGGTAAAAACATTCAGTACTTC. The encoded protein is CATSDPGTAGKNIQYF. The V gene is TRBV24-1, the J gene TRBJ2-4, with D perhaps matching TRBD1 (7 bases). V was pared by 3 bases and J by 4 bases, with 15 bases between. This CDR3 comprises 16 residues. CDR1 and CDR2 from the germline V gene are KGHDR and SFDVKD.